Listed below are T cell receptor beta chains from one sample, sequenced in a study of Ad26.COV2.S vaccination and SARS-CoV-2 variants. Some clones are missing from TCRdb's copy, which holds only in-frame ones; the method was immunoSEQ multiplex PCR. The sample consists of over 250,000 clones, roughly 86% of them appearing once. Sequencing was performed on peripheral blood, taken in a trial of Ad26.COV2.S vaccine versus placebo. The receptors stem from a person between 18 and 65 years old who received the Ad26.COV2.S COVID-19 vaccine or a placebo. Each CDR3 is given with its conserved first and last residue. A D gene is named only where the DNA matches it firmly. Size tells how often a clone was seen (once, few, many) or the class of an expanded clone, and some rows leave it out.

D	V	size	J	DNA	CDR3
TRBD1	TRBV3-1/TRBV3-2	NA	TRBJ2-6	TGTGCCAGCAGCTCCTGGACAGGGGGGTACTCTGGGGCCAACGTCCTGACTTTC	CASSSWTGGYSGANVLTF
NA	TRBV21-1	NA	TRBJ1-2	TGTGCCAGGAGGGGGCAGCATGACTATGGCTACACCTTC	CARRGQHDYGYTF
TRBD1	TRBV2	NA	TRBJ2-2	TGTGCCAGCAGCCCCAGGACAGGGAACGGGGAGCTGTTTTTT	CASSPRTGNGELFF
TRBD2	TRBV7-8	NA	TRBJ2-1	TGTGCCAGCAGCTTAGTGGGGGCGGAGCGGGGGGGCTACAATGAGCAGTTCTTC	CASSLVGAERGGYNEQFF
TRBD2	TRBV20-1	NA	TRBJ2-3	TGCAGTGCTAGTGTGGGACTAGCTTTTCAAGATACGCAGTATTTT	CSASVGLAFQDTQYF
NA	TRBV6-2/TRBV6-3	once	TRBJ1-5	TGTGCCAGCAGTTACAGGGGTGGTCAGCCCCAGCATTTT	CASSYRGGQPQHF
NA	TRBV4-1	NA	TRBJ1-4	TGCGCCAGCAGCCAAGTCTTGGCAGGTATCGCCGCGGGGAAAACAGTGTTTTTT	CASSQVLAGIAAGKTVFF
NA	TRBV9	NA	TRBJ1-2	TGTGCCAGCAGCGTAGGGGTAGGAGTCCGGTCTAACTATGGCTACACCTTC	CASSVGVGVRSNYGYTF
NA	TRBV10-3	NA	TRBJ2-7	TGTGCCATCAGGCAGACAGGAACTAGCTACGAGCAGTACTTC	CAIRQTGTSYEQYF
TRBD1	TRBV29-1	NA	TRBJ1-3	TGCAGCGTTGACGACAGGGGGTATCCCTCTGGAAACACCATATATTTT	CSVDDRGYPSGNTIYF
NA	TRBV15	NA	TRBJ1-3	TGTGCCACCAGCAGAGGCCCGAGTGGAGGAAACACCATATATTTT	CATSRGPSGGNTIYF
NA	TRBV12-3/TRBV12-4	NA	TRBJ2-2	TGTGCCAGCAGCGAAACAGGGTTCGGGGAGCTGTTTTTT	CASSETGFGELFF
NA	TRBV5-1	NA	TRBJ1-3	TGCGCCAGCAGCTTGGAGGGGGGCCACTCTGGAAACACCATATATTTT	CASSLEGGHSGNTIYF
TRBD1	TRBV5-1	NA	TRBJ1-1	TGCGCCAGCAGCCCAGGGACAGGAGGGGCCACTGAAGCTTTCTTT	CASSPGTGGATEAFF
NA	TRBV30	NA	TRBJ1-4	TGTGCCTGGAGCGCACAGGGAGGTCGAAATGAAAAACTGTTTTTT	CAWSAQGGRNEKLFF
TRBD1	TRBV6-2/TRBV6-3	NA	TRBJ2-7	TGTGCCAGCAGTAGACAGGGGGCATTCTACGAGCAGTACTTC	CASSRQGAFYEQYF
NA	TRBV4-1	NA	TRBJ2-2	TGCGCCAGCAGCCAAGTTCTCGGCGGAACGAACACCGGGGAGCTGTTTTTT	CASSQVLGGTNTGELFF
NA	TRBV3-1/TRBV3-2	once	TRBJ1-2	TGTGCCAGCAGCCAAGATTCGGGACATGGCTACACCTTC	CASSQDSGHGYTF
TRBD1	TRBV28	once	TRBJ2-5	TGTGCCAGCAGTTCTCCGGACAGGCAAGAGACCCAGTACTTC	CASSSPDRQETQYF
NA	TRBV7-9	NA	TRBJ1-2	TGTGCCAGCAGCCGAATGCTGGGGCCGTTTGGCTACACCTTC	CASSRMLGPFGYTF
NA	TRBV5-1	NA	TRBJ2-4	TGCGCCAGCAGCTTCCCAGAGTCAAAAAACATTCAGTACTTC	CASSFPESKNIQYF
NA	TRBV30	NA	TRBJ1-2	TGTGCCTGGAGTGTACACCTAGGGGACTATGGCTACACCTTC	CAWSVHLGDYGYTF
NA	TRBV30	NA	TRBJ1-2	TGTGCCTGGAGGCCGGGGGTTCGTTATGGCTACACCTTC	CAWRPGVRYGYTF